The TCR beta chain under discussion was sequenced for a study of blood T cell repertoires in COVID-19. Across the study: Acute and convalescent COVID-19 samples came from the United States, Italy and Spain. Sources were T cells, B-cell-depleted T cells, or PBMCs; the material itself was cDNA or gDNA.

One Seattle source followed patients from active infection through their disease course. How the authors handled the data: Estimation of nucleated cell counts was performed using reference gene primer amplification. TCRdb's copy holds only in-frame clones and misses some; the assay was immunoSEQ multiplex PCR. V, J and clone size are those of that table, while D and trimming were read from the DNA. The sample lists roughly 230,000 clones; roughly 90% were seen once. Trimming shortened V by 4 bases and J by 8 bases, and 13 bases separated the two germline ends. Per germline, CDR1 SGHNT and CDR2 YYREEE (reference sequence). This CDR3 spans 13 amino acids.

The clonotype comes from a woman aged 55-69 years with COVID-19, enrolled during active disease. The chain couples TRBV5-4 to TRBJ2-1, with D maybe TRBD1 (5 bases). The sequenced sample consisted of peripheral blood. Here the CDR3 DNA reads TGTGCCAGCAGCCCAGGGAACGGAGATGAGCAGTTCTTC. It translates to CASSPGNGDEQFF.